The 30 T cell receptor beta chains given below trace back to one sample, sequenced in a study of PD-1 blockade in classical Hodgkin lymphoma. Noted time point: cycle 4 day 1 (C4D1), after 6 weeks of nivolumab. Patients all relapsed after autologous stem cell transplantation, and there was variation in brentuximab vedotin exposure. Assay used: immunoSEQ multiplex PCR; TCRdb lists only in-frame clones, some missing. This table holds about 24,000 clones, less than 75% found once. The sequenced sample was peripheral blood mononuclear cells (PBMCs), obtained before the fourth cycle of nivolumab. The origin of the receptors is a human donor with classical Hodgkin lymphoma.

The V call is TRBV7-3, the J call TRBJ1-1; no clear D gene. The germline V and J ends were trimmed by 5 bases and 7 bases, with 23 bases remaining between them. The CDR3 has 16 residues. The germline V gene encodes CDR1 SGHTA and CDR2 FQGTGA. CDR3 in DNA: TGTGCCAGCAGCCCTTTCCTTGACCGCGCGCTCGGTGAAGCTTTCTTT. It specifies CASSPFLDRALGEAFF.

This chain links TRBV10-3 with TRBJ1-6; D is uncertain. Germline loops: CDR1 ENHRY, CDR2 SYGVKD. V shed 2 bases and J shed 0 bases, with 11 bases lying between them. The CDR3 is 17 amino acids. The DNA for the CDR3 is TGTGCCATCAGTGAGGAAGCGTTCCGCTCCTATAATTCACCCCTCCACTTT. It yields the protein CAISEEAFRSYNSPLHF.

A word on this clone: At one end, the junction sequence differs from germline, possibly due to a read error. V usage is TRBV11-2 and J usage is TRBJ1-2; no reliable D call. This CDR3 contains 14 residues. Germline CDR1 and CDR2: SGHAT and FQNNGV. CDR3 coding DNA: TGCGCCAGCAGCCAAGTCTTGGGAGGGAGAGGCTACACCTTC. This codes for CASSQVLGGRGYTF.

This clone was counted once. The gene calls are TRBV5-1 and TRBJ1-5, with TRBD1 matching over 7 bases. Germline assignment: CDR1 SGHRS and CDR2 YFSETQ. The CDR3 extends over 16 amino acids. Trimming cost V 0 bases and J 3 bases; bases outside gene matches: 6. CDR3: CASSLDGGQFNQPQHF. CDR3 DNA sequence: TGCGCCAGCAGCTTGGATGGGGGACAGTTCAATCAGCCCCAGCATTTT. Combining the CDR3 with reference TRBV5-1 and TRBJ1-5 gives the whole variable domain KAGVTQTPRYLIKTRGQQVTLSCSPISGHRSVSWYQQTPGQGLQFLFEYFSETQRNKGNFPGRFSGRQFSNSRSEMNVSTLELGDSALYLCASSLDGGQFNQPQHFGDGTRLSIL.

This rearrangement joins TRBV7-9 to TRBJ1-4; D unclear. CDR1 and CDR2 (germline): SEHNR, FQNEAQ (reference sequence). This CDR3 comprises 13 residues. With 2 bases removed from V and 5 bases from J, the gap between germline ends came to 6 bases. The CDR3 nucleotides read TGTGCCAGCAGCTTACACGAAAATGAAAAACTGTTTTTT. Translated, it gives CASSLHENEKLFF. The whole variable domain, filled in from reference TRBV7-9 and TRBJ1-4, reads DTGVSQNPRHKITKRGQNVTFRCDPISEHNRLYWYRQTLGQGPEFLTYFQNEAQLEKSRLLSDRFSAERPKGSFSTLEIQRTEQGDSAMYLCASSLHENEKLFFGSGTQLSVL.

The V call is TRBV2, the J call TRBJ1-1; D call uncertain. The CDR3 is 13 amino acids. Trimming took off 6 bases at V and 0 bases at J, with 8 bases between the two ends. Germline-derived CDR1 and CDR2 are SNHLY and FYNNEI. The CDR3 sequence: CASSIQLNTEAFF. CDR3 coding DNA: TGTGCCAGCAGCATACAGCTGAACACTGAAGCTTTCTTT.

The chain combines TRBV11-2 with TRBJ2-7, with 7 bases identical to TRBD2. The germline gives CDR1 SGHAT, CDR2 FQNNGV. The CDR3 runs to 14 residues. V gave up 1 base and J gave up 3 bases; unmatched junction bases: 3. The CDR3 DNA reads TGTGCCAGCAGCTTAGTTGGGGGGGTCTACGAGCAGTACTTC. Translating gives CASSLVGGVYEQYF.

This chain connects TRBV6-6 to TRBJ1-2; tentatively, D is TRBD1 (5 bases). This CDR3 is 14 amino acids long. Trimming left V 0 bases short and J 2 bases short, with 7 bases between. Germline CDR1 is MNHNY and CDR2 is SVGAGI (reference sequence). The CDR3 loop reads CASSYSRQNYGYTF. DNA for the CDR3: TGTGCCAGCAGTTACTCGCGACAGAACTATGGCTACACCTTC.

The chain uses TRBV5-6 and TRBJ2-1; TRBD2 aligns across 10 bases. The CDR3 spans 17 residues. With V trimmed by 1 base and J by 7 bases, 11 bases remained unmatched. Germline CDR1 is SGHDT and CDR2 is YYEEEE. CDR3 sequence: CASSLPGLAAPKNEQFF. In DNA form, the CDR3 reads TGTGCCAGCAGCTTGCCCGGACTAGCGGCTCCCAAGAATGAGCAGTTCTTC.

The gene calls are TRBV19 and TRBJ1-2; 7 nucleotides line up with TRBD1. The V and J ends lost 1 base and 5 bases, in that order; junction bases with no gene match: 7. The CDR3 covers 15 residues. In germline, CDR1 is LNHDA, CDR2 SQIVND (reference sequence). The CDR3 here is CASSIARTGMYGYTF. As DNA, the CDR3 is TGTGCCAGTAGTATAGCCCGGACAGGAATGTATGGCTACACCTTC.

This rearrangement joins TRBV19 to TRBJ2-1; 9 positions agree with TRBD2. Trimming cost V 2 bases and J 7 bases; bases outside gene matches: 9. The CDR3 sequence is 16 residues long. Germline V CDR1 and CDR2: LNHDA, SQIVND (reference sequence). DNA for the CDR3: TGTGCCAGTAGTATACAGTCTAGCGGGGCACAGAATGAGCAGTTCTTC. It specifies CASSIQSSGAQNEQFF.

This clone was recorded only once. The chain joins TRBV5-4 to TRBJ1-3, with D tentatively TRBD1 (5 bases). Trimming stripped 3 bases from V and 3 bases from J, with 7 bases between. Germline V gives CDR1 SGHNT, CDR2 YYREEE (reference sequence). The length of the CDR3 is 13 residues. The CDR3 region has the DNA TGTGCCAGCAGCTGGGACCGTGGAAACACCATATATTTT. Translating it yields CASSWDRGNTIYF.

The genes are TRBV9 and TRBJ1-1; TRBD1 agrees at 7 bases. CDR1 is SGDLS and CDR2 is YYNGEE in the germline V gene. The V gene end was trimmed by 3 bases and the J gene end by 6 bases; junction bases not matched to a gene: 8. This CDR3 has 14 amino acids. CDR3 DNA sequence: TGTGCCAGCAGCGCTCAGGGGGTACTTGCTGAAGCTTTCTTT. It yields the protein CASSAQGVLAEAFF.

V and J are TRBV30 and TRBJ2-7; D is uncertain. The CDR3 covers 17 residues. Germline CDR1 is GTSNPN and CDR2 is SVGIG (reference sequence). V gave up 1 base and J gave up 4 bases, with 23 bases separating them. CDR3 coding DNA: TGTGCCTGGAGTGCCCAACGGGTCCCAACCTGGAGATACGAGCAGTACTTC. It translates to CAWSAQRVPTWRYEQYF. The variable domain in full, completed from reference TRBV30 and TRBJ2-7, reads SQTIHQWPATLVQPVGSPLSLECTVEGTSNPNLYWYRQAAGRGLQLLFYSVGIGQISSEVPQNLSASRPQDRQFILSSKKLLLSDSGFYLCAWSAQRVPTWRYEQYFGPGTRLTVT.

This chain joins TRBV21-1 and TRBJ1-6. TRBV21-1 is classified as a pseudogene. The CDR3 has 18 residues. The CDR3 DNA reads TGTGCCAGCAGCAAATTAAACCCTAATGGCCCCTATAATTCACCCCTCCACTTT. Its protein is CASSKLNPNGPYNSPLHF.

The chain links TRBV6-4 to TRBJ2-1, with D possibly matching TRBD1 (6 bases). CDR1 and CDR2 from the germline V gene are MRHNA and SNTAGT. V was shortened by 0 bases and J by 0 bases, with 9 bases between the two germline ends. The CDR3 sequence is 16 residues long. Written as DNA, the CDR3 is TGTGCCAGCAGTGACTCAAGGGGGACCTCCTACAATGAGCAGTTCTTC. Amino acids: CASSDSRGTSYNEQFF.

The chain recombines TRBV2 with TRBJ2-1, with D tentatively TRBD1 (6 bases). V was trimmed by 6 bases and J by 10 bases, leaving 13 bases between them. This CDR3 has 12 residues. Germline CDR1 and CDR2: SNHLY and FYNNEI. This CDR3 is CASSSQGMEQFF. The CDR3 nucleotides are TGTGCCAGCAGCAGTCAGGGGATGGAGCAGTTCTTC.

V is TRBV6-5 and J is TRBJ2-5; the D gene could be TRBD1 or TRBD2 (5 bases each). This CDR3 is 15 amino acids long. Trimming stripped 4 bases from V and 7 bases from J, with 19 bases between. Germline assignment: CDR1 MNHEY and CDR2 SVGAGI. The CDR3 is CASSLGVPGIGTQYF. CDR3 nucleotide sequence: TGTGCCAGCAGTTTGGGGGTGCCAGGGATTGGGACCCAGTACTTC.

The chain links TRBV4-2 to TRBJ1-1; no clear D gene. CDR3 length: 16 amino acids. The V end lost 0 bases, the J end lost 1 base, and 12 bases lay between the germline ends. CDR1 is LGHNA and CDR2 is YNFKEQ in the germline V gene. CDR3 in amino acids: CASSQDLAYQNTEAFF. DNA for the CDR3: TGTGCCAGCAGCCAAGATTTGGCCTACCAGAACACTGAAGCTTTCTTT.

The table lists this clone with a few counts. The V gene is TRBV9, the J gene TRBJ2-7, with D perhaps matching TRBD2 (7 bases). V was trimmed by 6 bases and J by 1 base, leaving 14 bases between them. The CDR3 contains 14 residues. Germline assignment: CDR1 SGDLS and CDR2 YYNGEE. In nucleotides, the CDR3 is TGTGCCAGCAACCAACAGGGAGGGTCCTACGAGCAGTACTTC. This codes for CASNQQGGSYEQYF.

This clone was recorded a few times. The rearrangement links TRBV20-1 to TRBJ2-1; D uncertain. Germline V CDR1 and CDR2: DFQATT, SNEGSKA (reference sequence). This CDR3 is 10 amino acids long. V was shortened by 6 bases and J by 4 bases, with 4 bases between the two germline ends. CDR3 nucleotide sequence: TGCAGTGCAAATTACAATGAGCAGTTCTTC. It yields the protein CSANYNEQFF.

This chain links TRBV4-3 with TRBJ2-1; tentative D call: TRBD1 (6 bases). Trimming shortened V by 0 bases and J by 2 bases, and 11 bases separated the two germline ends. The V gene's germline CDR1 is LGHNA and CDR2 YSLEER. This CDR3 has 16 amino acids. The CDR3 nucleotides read TGCGCCAGCAGCCAAGATCATGGACAGCCCTACAATGAGCAGTTCTTC. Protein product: CASSQDHGQPYNEQFF.

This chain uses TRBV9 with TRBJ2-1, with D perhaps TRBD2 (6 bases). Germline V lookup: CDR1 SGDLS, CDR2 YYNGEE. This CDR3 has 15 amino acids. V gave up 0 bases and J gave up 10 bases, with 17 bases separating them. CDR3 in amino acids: CASSVESSVGSEQFF. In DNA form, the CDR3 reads TGTGCCAGCAGCGTAGAATCTAGCGTGGGATCGGAGCAGTTCTTC.

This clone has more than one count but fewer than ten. CDR3 DNA sequence: TGCGCCAGCAGCCCGACAGTTCTCTCATCCACAGATACGCAGTATTTT. Translated: CASSPTVLSSTDTQYF. The chain has TRBV5-1 and TRBJ2-3, with a weak D call TRBD1 (5 bases). The CDR3 is 16 residues long. Trimming took 4 bases from V and 2 from J, leaving 17 bases between them. CDR1 is SGHRS, CDR2 YFSETQ, per germline. Looking up the rest from reference TRBV5-1 and TRBJ2-3 gives the full variable domain: KAGVTQTPRYLIKTRGQQVTLSCSPISGHRSVSWYQQTPGQGLQFLFEYFSETQRNKGNFPGRFSGRQFSNSRSEMNVSTLELGDSALYLCASSPTVLSSTDTQYFGPGTRLTVL.

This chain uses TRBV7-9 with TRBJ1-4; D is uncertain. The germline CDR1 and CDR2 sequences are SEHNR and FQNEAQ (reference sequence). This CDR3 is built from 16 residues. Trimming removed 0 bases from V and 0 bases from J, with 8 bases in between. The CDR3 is CASSLAARATNEKLFF. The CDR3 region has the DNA TGTGCCAGCAGCTTAGCTGCGCGAGCAACTAATGAAAAACTGTTTTTT.

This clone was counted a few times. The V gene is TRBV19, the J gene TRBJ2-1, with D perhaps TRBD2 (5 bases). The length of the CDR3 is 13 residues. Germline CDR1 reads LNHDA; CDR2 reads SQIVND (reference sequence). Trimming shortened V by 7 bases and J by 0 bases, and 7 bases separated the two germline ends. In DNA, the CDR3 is TGTGCCAGTACTGGGAGCTCCTACAATGAGCAGTTCTTC. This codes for CASTGSSYNEQFF.

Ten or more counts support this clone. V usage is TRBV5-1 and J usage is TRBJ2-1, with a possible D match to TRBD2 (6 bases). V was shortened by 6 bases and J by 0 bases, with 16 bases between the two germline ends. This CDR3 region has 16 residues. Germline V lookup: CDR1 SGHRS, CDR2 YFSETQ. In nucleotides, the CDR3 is TGCGCCAGCAAGGGTAGTAGCGGTAGCTCCTACAATGAGCAGTTCTTC. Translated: CASKGSSGSSYNEQFF.

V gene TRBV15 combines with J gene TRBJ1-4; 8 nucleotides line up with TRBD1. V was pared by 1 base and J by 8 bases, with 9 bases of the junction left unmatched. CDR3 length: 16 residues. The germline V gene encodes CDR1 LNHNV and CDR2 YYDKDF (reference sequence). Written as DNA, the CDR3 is TGTGCCACCAGCAGAGCCCGGACAGGGCTGGAAGAAAAACTGTTTTTT. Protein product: CATSRARTGLEEKLFF.

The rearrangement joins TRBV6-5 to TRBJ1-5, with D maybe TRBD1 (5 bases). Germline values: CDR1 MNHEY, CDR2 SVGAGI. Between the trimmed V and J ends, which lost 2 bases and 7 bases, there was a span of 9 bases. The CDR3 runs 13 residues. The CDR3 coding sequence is TGTGCCAGCAGTTACCAGGGAGGACAGCCCCAGCATTTT. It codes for CASSYQGGQPQHF.

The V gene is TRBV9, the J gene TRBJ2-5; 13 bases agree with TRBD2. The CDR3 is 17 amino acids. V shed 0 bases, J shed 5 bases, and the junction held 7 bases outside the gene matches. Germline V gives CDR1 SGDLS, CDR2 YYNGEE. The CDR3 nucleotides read TGTGCCAGCAGCGTAGGTACTAGCGGGGGGGCCTTTGAGACCCAGTACTTC. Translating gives CASSVGTSGGAFETQYF.